This TCR beta chain was observed in a study of blood T cell repertoires in COVID-19 (TCRdb year 2020). At the level of the whole study: Samples from collaborators originated in the United States, Italy and Spain and spanned both the acute and convalescent phases of COVID-19. The prospective study material was composed of cDNA or gDNA derived from T cells, B-cell-depleted T cells, or PBMCs. Subjects who had been exposed to COVID-19, were actively infected with it, or had recovered from it provided the deeply sampled blood TCRbeta repertoires that made up the dataset. The repertoires were made available in a free public database intended to serve as a resource for research on the immune response to SARS-CoV-2. The samples were drawn from the first 160 participants of the ongoing ImmuneRACE study and from about 1,200 subjects provided by 6 global collaborators. Nearly every sample came with metadata listing a de-identified subject ID, COVID-19 status, age in years and sex. Where HLA class I and class II types were available, the types were taken from metadata supplied by the sample provider, not from assay-based typing.

For this clone: Its recognized antigen is unknown. Base quality data are lacking; no much larger clone is found one base away.

Whole blood was collected in K2EDTA tubes by collaborating institutions according to the institutions' own protocols. For TCRbeta analysis, collaborators shipped samples in one of three forms: frozen whole blood, isolated PBMCs, or DNA extracted from either of those sample types. The immunoSEQ Assay, a bias-controlled multiplex PCR, was used to amplify TCRbeta CDR3 regions from genomic DNA. In the paper's pipeline: Nucleated cell counts per sample were estimated from amplification of reference gene primers within the assay. To quantify the absolute abundance of each unique TCRbeta CDR3 rearrangement, sequence reads were collapsed and filtered. For each sample, productive Simpson clonality was calculated as the square root of Simpson's diversity index across productive rearrangements. TCRdb's version of the immuneACCESS table is confined to in-frame rearrangements and falls short of the full clone set. An unresolved V gene accounts for under half of the shortfall where checked; the remainder is of unknown origin. V and J calls and clone size come straight from that table; D and trimming were deduced from the DNA. This sample gives about 220,000 clones in total; 82% of them show up just once. Jointly, the top ten make up 3.6% of the sample.

There are 15 amino acids in the CDR3, from cysteine to phenylalanine inclusive. The only DNA kept is the CDR3, 45 bases in frame from the first base. The germline V gene sets CDR1 to SGHNT and CDR2 to YENEEA. The germline ends are 13 bases apart after V is trimmed by 1 base and J by 4 bases. Beyond this particular receptor, the publication reports: How much clinical and demographic metadata was included differed by source and by participant, and the metadata was provided uncurated.

Material: peripheral blood. This receptor was obtained from a woman older than 75 with acute or convalescent COVID-19. This chain joins TRBV11-3 to TRBJ1-1; the best D guess is TRBD1, with 6 bases matching. The DNA is as follows: TGTGCCAGCAGCTTAGTTGGGCAGGGGATCACTGAAGCTTTCTTT. This gives the protein CASSLVGQGITEAFF.